These 17 T cell receptor beta chains came from one sample sequenced in a study of blood T cells in healthy people across ages (dated by TCRdb to the mid-2010s). The method was 5' RACE. The sequencing machine was an Illumina HiSeq 2500. The second PCR ran for about 6 to 11 cycles and used a J-beta primer mix along with a sample-barcoded 5' primer. TCRdb applied fastp at Q25 and MiXCR to the public reads, then kept only in-frame beta chains. Entries are consolidated by CDR3 protein sequence, retaining the most common genes and DNA. In this sample the table shows about 680,000 distinct CDR3 sequences, 49% of which occur a single time. The ten largest clones capture 25% to 35% of the sample. The specimen was blood. The source of these receptors is a woman aged 55-75 years in good health.

This clonotype turned up a few times. This rearrangement joins TRBV10-3 to TRBJ2-3; D perhaps matches TRBD2 (6 bases). The ends were cut back, 7 bases at V and 4 bases at J, with 15 bases in the middle. The V gene's germline CDR1 is ENHRY and CDR2 SYGVKD. The CDR3 has 14 amino acids. CDR3 DNA: TGTGCCATCAAGAGGAGGGAGAGTCCAGATACGCAGTATTTT. It codes for CAIKRRESPDTQYF.

The CDR3 reads CASSALRAGSGNTIYF. In DNA, the CDR3 is TGTGCCAGCAGCGCCCTCAGGGCTGGCTCTGGAAACACCATATATTTT. J is TRBJ1-3 and V is TRBV3-1; perhaps TRBD1 as D (5 bases). Germline-derived CDR1 and CDR2 are LGHDT and YNNKEL (reference sequence). V was shortened by 5 bases and J by 0 bases, with 14 bases between the two germline ends. CDR3 size: 16 residues.

This clonotype occurred a few times. The genes are TRBV6-1 and TRBJ2-7; possibly TRBD1 for D (6 bases). The CDR3 loop spans 16 amino acids. Trimming pared 7 bases from V and 0 bases from J, leaving 19 bases between. Germline CDR1 is MNHNS and CDR2 is SASEGT. As DNA, the CDR3 is TGTGCCAGCATTCGATATGGACAGTTGAGCTCCTACGAGCAGTACTTC. Residues: CASIRYGQLSSYEQYF.

This clonotype was observed a handful of times. This chain links TRBV5-1 with TRBJ2-5; no definite D call. Germline V gene lookup returns CDR1 SGHRS and CDR2 YFSETQ. This CDR3 spans 14 amino acids. V gave up 0 bases and J gave up 2 bases, with 8 bases separating them. The CDR3 here is CASSLGAVQETQYF. In nucleotides, the CDR3 is TGCGCCAGCAGCTTGGGGGCAGTACAAGAGACCCAGTACTTC. Combining the CDR3 with reference TRBV5-1 and TRBJ2-5 gives the whole variable domain KAGVTQTPRYLIKTRGQQVTLSCSPISGHRSVSWYQQTPGQGLQFLFEYFSETQRNKGNFPGRFSGRQFSNSRSEMNVSTLELGDSALYLCASSLGAVQETQYFGPGTRLLVL.

This chain links TRBV24-1 with TRBJ2-5; 9 bases fit TRBD1. This CDR3 is 18 amino acids long. The germline V gene has CDR1 KGHDR and CDR2 SFDVKD. V lost 4 bases to trimming and J lost 5 bases; unmatched junction nucleotides: 16. In DNA form, the CDR3 reads TGTGCCACCAGTGACCATCGACACCCTAGGGACAGGGACGAGACCCAGTACTTC. It encodes CATSDHRHPRDRDETQYF.

This chain links TRBV5-6 with TRBJ1-6, with a possible D match to TRBD1 (5 bases). This CDR3 contains 13 residues. The V gene lost 5 bases and the J gene lost 9 bases, with 12 bases spanning the gap. Looked up from germline, CDR1 is SGHDT and CDR2 is YYEEEE. CDR3 nucleotide sequence: TGTGCCAGCAGTCCGGATGGGGCTTCACCCCTCCACTTT. This translates into CASSPDGASPLHF.

This clonotype was counted between two and nine times. The chain couples TRBV4-2 to TRBJ2-3, with TRBD2 identical over 10 bases. Germline CDR1 LGHNA, CDR2 YNFKEQ. V shed 4 bases and J 5 bases; nucleotides not matched to a gene: 3. CDR3 size: 14 residues. CDR3 bases: TGTGCCAGCAGCCCTAGCGGGAGAGGAGATACGCAGTATTTT. It translates to CASSPSGRGDTQYF.

With regard to this clonotype: A much larger clone differs by one base, so this may be a read error. The genes are TRBV9 and TRBJ2-1; TRBD2 matches at 12 bases. The CDR3 extends over 15 amino acids. The germline gives CDR1 SGDLS, CDR2 YYNGEE. CDR3 region: CAGSATSGRYNEQFF. CDR3 nucleotide sequence: TGTGCCGGCAGCGCCACTAGCGGGAGGTATAATGAGCAGTTCTTC.

The chain links TRBV2 to TRBJ2-7, with D maybe TRBD2 (5 bases). The CDR3 sequence is 14 residues long. The V end lost 2 bases, the J end lost 4 bases, and 12 bases lay between the germline ends. In germline, CDR1 is SNHLY, CDR2 FYNNEI. For the CDR3, the DNA is TGTGCCAGCAGTGAAAGACTAACGGTTTACGAGCAGTACTTC. The encoded protein is CASSERLTVYEQYF.

This clonotype has a handful of counts. This chain connects TRBV4-3 to TRBJ1-4; possibly TRBD1 for D (5 bases). CDR3 length: 13 amino acids. Germline-derived CDR1 and CDR2 are LGHNA and YSLEER. The ends were cut back, 5 bases at V and 4 bases at J, with 8 bases in the middle. The CDR3 reads CASSNRFNEKLFF. CDR3 in DNA: TGCGCCAGCAGCAACAGGTTTAATGAAAAACTGTTTTTT.

The chain joins TRBV20-1 to TRBJ2-1; the D gene is possibly TRBD1 (5 bases). Per the germline V gene, CDR1 is DFQATT and CDR2 is SNEGSKA (reference sequence). The CDR3 extends over 17 amino acids. Trimming cost V 0 bases and J 0 bases, with 15 bases left between them. CDR3 protein: CSARDSQGLSSYNEQFF. CDR3 in DNA: TGCAGTGCTAGAGATTCGCAGGGCCTGAGCTCCTACAATGAGCAGTTCTTC.

To note about this clonotype: A clone one base away is much larger, so this may be a read error. The chain uses TRBV27 and TRBJ2-1; D remains unclear. There are 16 residues in the CDR3. The germline V gene encodes CDR1 MNHEY and CDR2 SMNVEV (reference sequence). The CDR3 protein is CASSLSILSSCNEQFF. In DNA form, the CDR3 reads TGTGCCAGCAGTTTATCGATCCTGAGCTCCTGCAATGAGCAGTTCTTC.

The rearrangement links TRBV6-2 or TRBV6-3 to TRBJ1-2; perhaps TRBD1 as D (5 bases). This CDR3 is built from 15 residues. Germline loops: CDR1 MNHEY, CDR2 SVGEGT. The V gene lost 6 bases and the J gene lost 6 bases, with 20 bases spanning the gap. The chain's CDR3 is CASRADRSLVHGYTF. The CDR3 coding sequence is TGTGCCAGCAGAGCCGACAGATCGCTCGTCCATGGCTACACCTTC.

This sequence joins TRBV3-1 and TRBJ2-1; 13 bases agree with TRBD2. The last part of the DNA fits TRBJ2-7 better; the J call may be wrong. Germline V gives CDR1 LGHDT, CDR2 YNNKEL (reference sequence). CDR3 length: 18 residues. The CDR3 loop reads CASSQPTSGRPPYNEQYF. Here the CDR3 DNA reads TGTGCCAGCAGCCAGCCGACTAGCGGGAGGCCCCCCTACAATGAGCAGTACTTC.

This clonotype has only a few counts. This chain's CDR3 is CSARDSPLGNEQFF. The CDR3 DNA is TGCAGTGCTAGAGATAGTCCCCTAGGCAATGAGCAGTTCTTC. V usage is TRBV20-1 and J usage is TRBJ2-1; unclear D gene. V gave up 0 bases and J gave up 6 bases, with 12 bases separating them. This CDR3 is 14 amino acids long. Looked up from germline, CDR1 is DFQATT and CDR2 is SNEGSKA (reference sequence).

The genes are TRBV20-1 and TRBJ2-3; 7 bases match TRBD1. After removal of 0 bases from V and 2 bases from J, the junction contained 5 bases not matched to a gene. Per germline, CDR1 DFQATT and CDR2 SNEGSKA (reference sequence). This CDR3 has 15 amino acids. CDR3 residues: CSARDHDRDTDTQYF. CDR3 DNA sequence: TGCAGTGCTAGAGATCACGACAGGGACACAGATACGCAGTATTTT.

This sequence joins TRBV24-1 and TRBJ2-5, with 13 bases matching TRBD2. Unmatched junction bases numbered 14, after V lost 6 bases and J lost 11 bases. CDR3 length: 16 residues. Per the germline V gene, CDR1 is KGHDR and CDR2 is SFDVKD. CDR3 residues: CATSRQRTSGSHEQYF. The CDR3 DNA reads as TGTGCCACCAGTCGACAAAGGACTAGCGGGAGCCATGAGCAGTACTTC.